Sequencing of this T cell receptor (beta chain) was carried out in a study of blood T cells in healthy people across ages. Germline CDR1 is DFQATT and CDR2 is SNEGSKA (reference sequence). Trimming cost V 6 bases and J 3 bases, with 15 bases left between them. The CDR3 is 14 residues long. This clonotype was seen only a few times. A second PCR of about 6 to 12 cycles used a sample-barcoded 5' primer and a J-beta primer mix. The template-switch adaptor, which had 12 random nucleotides, put a tag on each cDNA molecule. TCRdb called the 5' RACE reads again in MiXCR, with one record for every CDR3 protein. The sample shows hundreds of thousands of distinct CDR3 sequences, 58% of them seen only once.

The origin of this receptor is a man aged 25 to 40 in good health. Sequencing was performed on blood. The chain combines TRBV20-1 with TRBJ2-1; TRBD2 is a possible D gene (5 bases). The CDR3 DNA reads TGCAGTGCCACGGACTGGTCATACTACAATGAGCAGTTCTTC. Translated: CSATDWSYYNEQFF.